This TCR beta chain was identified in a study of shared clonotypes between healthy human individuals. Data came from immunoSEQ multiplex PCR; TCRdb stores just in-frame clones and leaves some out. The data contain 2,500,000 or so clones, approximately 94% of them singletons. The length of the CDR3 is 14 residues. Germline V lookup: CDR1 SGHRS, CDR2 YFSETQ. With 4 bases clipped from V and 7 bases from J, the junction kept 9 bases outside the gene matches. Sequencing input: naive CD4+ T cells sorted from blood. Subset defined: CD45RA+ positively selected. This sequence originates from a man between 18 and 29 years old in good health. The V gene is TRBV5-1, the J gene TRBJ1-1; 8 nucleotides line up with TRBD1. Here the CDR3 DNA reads TGCGCCAGCAGCCGCGACGGACAGGGAAGTGAAGCTTTCTTT. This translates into CASSRDGQGSEAFF.